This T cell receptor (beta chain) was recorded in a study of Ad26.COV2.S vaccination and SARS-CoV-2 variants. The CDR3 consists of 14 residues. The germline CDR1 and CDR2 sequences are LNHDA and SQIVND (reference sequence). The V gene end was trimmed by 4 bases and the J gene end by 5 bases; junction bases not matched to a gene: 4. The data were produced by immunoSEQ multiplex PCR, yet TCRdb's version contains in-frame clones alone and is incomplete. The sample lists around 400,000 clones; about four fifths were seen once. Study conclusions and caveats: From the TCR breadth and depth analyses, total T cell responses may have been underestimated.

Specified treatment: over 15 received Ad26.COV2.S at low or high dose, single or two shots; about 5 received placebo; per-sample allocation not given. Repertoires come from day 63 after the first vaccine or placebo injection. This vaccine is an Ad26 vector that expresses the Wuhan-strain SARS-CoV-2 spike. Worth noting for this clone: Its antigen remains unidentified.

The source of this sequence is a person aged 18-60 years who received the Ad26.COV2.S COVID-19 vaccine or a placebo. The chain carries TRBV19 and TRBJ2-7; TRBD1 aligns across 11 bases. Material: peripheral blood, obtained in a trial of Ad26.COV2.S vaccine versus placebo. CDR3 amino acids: CASSSRDRGDEQYF. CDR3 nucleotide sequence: TGTGCCAGTAGTAGCCGGGACAGGGGGGACGAGCAGTACTTC.